A single T cell receptor beta chain is shown here with its context. These data belong to a study of cytomegalovirus exposure and HLA in healthy donors. V was pared by 4 bases and J by 5 bases, with 17 bases between. The CDR3 is 16 residues long. Per germline, CDR1 MNHEY and CDR2 SVGAGI. The PCR had 60 Vbeta and 13 Jbeta primers. Profiling relied on immunoSEQ multiplex PCR, and the TCRdb table lists in-frame clones only, not all of them. The sample shows some 200,000 clones, around four fifths of them seen only once. The chain employs TRBV6-5 and TRBJ1-4; D perhaps matches TRBD1 (6 bases). This receptor was taken from a female donor in good health and CMV-seronegative. Sequencing was performed on PBMCs. The DNA for the CDR3 is TGTGCCAGCAGTTCCACAGGGCCGCTGGGAAATGAAAAACTGTTTTTT. Protein product: CASSSTGPLGNEKLFF.